This T cell receptor beta chain was sequenced for a study of shared clonotypes between healthy human individuals. Study details: Donors had three CD4 naive, three CD4 memory, two CD8 naive and one CD8 memory plate apiece.

Deep was the level at which the assay was run. TCRdb's table, derived via immunoSEQ multiplex PCR, lists solely in-frame clones and lacks some. The data hold about 1.5 million clones, with 95% to 99% observed a single time. With respect to this clone: The antigen is unknown.

Overall study findings and caveats: Expectations were that clonotype sharing among donors would be affected by sequencing depth.

The sample comprised naive CD4+ T cells sorted from blood. Subset reported: CD45RA+ positively selected. The sequence was collected from a man in his thirties or forties in good health.

For the CDR3, the DNA is TGTGCCGCCACCCCAGGACTAGAGAGGGCCCAGTACTTC. Encoded protein: CAATPGLERAQYF. The chain links TRBV6-1 to TRBJ2-5, with 7 nucleotides matching TRBD2. The CDR3 totals 13 residues. Germline values: CDR1 MNHNS, CDR2 SASEGT. Trimming at V came to 11 bases and at J to 9 bases, leaving 15 bases not matched to a gene.